The sequence of this TCR beta chain was determined in a study of chemoradiotherapy in HPV16-positive cancers. Study in general: Candidate HPV-specific clones and shared TCR motifs came from two HPV16-positive patients. Study findings and constraints: HPV-responsive T-cell expansion during chemoradiotherapy was linked to improved recurrence-free survival in HPV16-positive patients. Non-HPV-specific T cells did not expand in tumors during treatment, whereas candidate HPV-specific clones and E7-related motifs did.

Measured with immunoSEQ multiplex PCR; TCRdb has only the in-frame clones, and not every one. The sample has fewer than 10,000 clones, approximately 90% seen once; the top ten hold 12%. Comments on this clone: Antigen: not known. Mismatch with germline at one junction end may stem from a read error.

Germline V gene data show CDR1 as MNHNY and CDR2 as SVGAGI (reference sequence). The CDR3 is made up of 13 amino acids. The chain is built from TRBV6-6 and TRBJ1-2; a weak D match, TRBD1 (5 bases). The sequence was obtained from a human donor with HPV-associated anogenital cancer. Sequenced material: blood, taken from a patient who underwent chemoradiotherapy. CDR3 protein: CASSRDANYGYTF. Here the CDR3 DNA reads TGTGCCAGCAGCCGGGACGCTAATTATGGCTACACCTTC.